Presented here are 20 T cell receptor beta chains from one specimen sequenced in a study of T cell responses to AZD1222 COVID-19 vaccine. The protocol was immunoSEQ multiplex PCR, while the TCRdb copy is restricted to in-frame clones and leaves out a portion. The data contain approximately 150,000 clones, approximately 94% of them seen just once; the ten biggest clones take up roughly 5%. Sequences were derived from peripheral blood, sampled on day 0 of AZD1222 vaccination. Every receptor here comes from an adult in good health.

CDR3 protein: CASSLFSGDYEQYF. The CDR3, as DNA: TGTGCCAGCAGCTTGTTCTCGGGTGACTACGAGCAGTACTTC. This sequence joins TRBV5-4 and TRBJ2-7, with D unclear. This CDR3 region has 14 residues. Trimming pared 1 base from V and 3 bases from J, leaving 11 bases between. Germline CDR1 SGHNT, CDR2 YYREEE (reference sequence).

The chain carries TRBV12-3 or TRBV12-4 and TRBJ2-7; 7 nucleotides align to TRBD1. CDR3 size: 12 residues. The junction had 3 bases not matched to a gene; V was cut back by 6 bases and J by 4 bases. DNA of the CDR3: TGTGCCAGCAGCAGGGGGTATTACGAGCAGTACTTC. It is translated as CASSRGYYEQYF.

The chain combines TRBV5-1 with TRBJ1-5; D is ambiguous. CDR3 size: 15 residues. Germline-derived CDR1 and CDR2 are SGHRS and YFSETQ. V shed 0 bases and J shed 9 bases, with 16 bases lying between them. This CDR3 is CASSLAGGVDGPQHF. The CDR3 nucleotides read TGCGCCAGCAGCTTGGCCGGCGGAGTTGACGGGCCCCAGCATTTT.

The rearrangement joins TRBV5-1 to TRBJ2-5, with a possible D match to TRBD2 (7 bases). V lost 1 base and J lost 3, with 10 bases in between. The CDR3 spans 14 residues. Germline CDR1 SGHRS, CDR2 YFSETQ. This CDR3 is CASSLSGGKETQYF. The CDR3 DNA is TGCGCCAGCAGCTTGTCGGGGGGCAAAGAGACCCAGTACTTC.

The CDR3 nucleotides are TGTGCCAGCAGCCAACAGGGGGCGTCGGAGACCCAGTACTTC. Protein sequence: CASSQQGASETQYF. The chain carries TRBV5-4 and TRBJ2-5, with 9 bases aligning to TRBD1. V lost 4 bases, J lost 5 bases, and 6 bases stayed unmatched. The germline gives CDR1 SGHNT, CDR2 YYREEE (reference sequence). The CDR3 runs to 14 residues.

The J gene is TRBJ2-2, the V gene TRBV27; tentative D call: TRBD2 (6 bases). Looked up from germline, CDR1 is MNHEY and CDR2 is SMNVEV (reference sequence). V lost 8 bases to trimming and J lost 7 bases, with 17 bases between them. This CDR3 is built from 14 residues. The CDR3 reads CASGALEGHGELFF. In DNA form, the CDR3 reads TGTGCCAGCGGGGCGTTGGAGGGTCACGGGGAGCTGTTTTTT.

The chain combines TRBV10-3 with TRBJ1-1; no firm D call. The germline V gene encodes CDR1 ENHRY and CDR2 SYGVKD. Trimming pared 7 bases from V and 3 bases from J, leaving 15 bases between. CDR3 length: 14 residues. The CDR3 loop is CAIIVTPGDTEAFF. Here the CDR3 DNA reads TGTGCCATCATAGTGACACCTGGGGACACTGAAGCTTTCTTT.

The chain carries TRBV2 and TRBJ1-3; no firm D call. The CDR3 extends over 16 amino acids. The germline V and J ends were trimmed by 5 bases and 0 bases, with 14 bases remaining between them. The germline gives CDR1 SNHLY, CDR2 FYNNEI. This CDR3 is CASSRQTSRSGNTIYF. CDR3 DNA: TGTGCCAGCAGTAGGCAGACCAGCCGCTCTGGAAACACCATATATTTT.

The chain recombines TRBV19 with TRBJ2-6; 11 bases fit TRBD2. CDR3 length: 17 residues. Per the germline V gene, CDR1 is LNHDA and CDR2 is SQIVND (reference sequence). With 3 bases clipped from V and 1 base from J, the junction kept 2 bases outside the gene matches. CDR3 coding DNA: TGTGCCAGTAGTATCGTAGCGGGAGGGTCTGGGGCCAACGTCCTGACTTTC. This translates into CASSIVAGGSGANVLTF.

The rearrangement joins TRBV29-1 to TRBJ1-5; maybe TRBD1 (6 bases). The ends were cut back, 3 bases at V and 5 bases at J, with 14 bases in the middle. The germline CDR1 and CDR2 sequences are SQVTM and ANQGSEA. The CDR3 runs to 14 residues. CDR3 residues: CSVETGEWDQPQHF. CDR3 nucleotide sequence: TGCAGCGTTGAGACAGGAGAGTGGGATCAGCCCCAGCATTTT.

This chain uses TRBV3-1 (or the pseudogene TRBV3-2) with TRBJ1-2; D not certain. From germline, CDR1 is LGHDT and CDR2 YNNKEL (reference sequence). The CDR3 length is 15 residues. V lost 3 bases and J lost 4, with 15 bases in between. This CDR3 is CASSQGTWEVYGYTF. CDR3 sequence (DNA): TGTGCCAGCAGCCAGGGCACCTGGGAGGTCTATGGCTACACCTTC.

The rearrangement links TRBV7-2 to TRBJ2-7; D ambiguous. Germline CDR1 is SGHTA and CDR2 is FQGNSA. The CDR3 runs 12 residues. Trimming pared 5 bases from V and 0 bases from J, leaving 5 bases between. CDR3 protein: CASSESSYEQYF. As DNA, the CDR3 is TGTGCCAGCAGCGAAAGCTCCTACGAGCAGTACTTC.

CDR3 in DNA: TGTGCCTGGAGTGTACGTTATAGGCAGGTCCTCCCCATGAACACTGAAGCTTTCTTT. This translates into CAWSVRYRQVLPMNTEAFF. The V and J genes are TRBV30 and TRBJ1-1; D gene ambiguous. There are 19 residues in the CDR3. Trimming took 0 bases from V and 0 from J, leaving 23 bases between them. CDR1 GTSNPN and CDR2 SVGIG come from the germline V gene (reference sequence).

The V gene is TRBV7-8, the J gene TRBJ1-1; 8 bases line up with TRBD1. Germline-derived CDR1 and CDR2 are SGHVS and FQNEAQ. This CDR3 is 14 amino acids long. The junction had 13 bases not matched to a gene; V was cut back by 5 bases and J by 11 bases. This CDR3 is CASSPGDRQIGAFF. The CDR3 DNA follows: TGTGCCAGCAGCCCTGGGGACAGGCAGATAGGGGCTTTCTTT.

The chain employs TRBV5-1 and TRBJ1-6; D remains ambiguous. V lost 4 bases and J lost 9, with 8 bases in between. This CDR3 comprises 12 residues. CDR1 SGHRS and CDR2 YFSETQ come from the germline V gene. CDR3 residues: CASSPDRSPLHF. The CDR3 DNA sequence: TGCGCCAGCAGCCCGGACCGTTCACCCCTCCACTTT.

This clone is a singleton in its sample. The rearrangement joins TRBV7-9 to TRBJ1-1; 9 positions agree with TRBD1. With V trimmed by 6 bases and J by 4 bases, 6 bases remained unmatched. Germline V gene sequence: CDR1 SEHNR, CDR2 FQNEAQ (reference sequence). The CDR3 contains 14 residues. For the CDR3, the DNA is TGTGCCAGCAGGGGACAGGGTGGGTTCACTGAAGCTTTCTTT. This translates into CASRGQGGFTEAFF.

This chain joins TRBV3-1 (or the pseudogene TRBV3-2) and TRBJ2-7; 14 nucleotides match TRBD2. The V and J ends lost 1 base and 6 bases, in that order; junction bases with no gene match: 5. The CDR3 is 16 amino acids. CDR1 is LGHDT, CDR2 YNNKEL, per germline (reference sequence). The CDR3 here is CASSQGLAGGPFEQYF. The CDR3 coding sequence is TGTGCCAGCAGCCAAGGACTAGCGGGAGGGCCATTCGAGCAGTACTTC.

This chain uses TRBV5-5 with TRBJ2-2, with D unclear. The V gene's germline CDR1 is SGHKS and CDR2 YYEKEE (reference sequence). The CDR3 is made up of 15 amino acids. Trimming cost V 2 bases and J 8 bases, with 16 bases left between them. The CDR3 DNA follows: TGTGCCAGCAGCTTCGATTGGCTGATACCGGGGGAGCTGTTTTTT. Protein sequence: CASSFDWLIPGELFF.

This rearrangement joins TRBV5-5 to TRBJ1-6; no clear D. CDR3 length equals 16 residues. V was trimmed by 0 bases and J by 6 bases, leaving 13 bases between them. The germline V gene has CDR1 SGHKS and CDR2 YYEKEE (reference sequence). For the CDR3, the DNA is TGTGCCAGCAGCTTGGGGCAGCCTAGTGGTAATTCACCCCTCCACTTT. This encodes CASSLGQPSGNSPLHF.

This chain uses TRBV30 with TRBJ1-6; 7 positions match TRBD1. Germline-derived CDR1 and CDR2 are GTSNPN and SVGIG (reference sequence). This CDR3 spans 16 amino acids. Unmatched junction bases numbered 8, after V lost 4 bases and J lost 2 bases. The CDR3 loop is CAWNLLQGPYNSPLHF. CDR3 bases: TGTGCCTGGAACCTCTTACAGGGGCCCTATAATTCACCCCTCCACTTT. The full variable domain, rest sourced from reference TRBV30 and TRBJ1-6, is SQTIHQWPATLVQPVGSPLSLECTVEGTSNPNLYWYRQAAGRGLQLLFYSVGIGQISSEVPQNLSASRPQDRQFILSSKKLLLSDSGFYLCAWNLLQGPYNSPLHFGNGTRLTVT.